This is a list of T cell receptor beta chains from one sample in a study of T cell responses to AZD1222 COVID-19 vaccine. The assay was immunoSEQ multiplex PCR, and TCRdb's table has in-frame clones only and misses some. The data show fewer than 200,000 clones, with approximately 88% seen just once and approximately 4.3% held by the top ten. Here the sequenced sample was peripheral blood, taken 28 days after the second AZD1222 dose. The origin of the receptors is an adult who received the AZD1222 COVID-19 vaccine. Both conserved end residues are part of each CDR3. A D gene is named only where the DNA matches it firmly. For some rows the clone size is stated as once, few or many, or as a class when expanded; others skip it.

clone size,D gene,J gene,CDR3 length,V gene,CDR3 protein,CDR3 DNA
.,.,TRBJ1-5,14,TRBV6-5,CASSPHGRDQPQHF,TGTGCCAGCAGCCCCCATGGCAGGGATCAGCCCCAGCATTTT
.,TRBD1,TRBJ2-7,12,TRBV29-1,CSARTGGNEQYF,TGCAGCGCCCGGACAGGGGGCAACGAGCAGTACTTC
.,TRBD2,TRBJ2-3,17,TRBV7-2,CASSLVVPGGGTDTQYF,TGTGCCAGCAGCTTAGTTGTTCCCGGGGGGGGCACAGATACGCAGTATTTT
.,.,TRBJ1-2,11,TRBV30,CAWSGRWGYTF,TGTGCCTGGAGTGGCCGATGGGGCTACACCTTC
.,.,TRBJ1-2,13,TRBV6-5,CASTRGANYGYTF,TGTGCCAGCACCAGGGGCGCCAACTATGGCTACACCTTC
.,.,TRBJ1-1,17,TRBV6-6,CASSPTHYGGPNTEAFF,TGTGCCAGCAGTCCCACACACTACGGGGGCCCGAACACTGAAGCTTTCTTT
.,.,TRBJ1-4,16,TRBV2,CASNPGLGQLNEKLFF,TGTGCCAGCAATCCCGGACTAGGACAGCTTAATGAAAAACTGTTTTTT
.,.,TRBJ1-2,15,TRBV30,CAWSVPGQFFYGYTF,TGTGCCTGGAGTGTACCAGGACAGTTTTTCTATGGCTACACCTTC
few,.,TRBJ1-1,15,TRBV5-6,CASSRPPPMNTEAFF,TGTGCCAGCAGCCGGCCCCCGCCGATGAACACTGAAGCTTTCTTT
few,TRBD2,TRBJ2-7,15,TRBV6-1,CASSDLSGVAYEQYF,TGTGCCAGCAGTGATCTGAGCGGGGTAGCCTACGAGCAGTACTTC
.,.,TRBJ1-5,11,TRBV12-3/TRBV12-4,CASSLEGPQHF,TGTGCCAGCAGTTTAGAGGGCCCCCAGCATTTT
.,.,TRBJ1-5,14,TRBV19,CASSPQGGNQPQHF,TGTGCCAGTAGTCCCCAGGGTGGCAATCAGCCCCAGCATTTT
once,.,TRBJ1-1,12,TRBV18,CASSKERLEAFF,TGTGCCAGCTCAAAAGAGCGGCTAGAAGCTTTCTTT
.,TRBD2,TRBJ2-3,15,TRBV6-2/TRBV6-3,CASSTPGLTTDTQYF,TGTGCCAGCAGCACCCCGGGACTAACCACAGATACGCAGTATTTT
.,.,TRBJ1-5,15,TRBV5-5,CASSWGVGQNQPQHF,TGTGCCAGCAGCTGGGGTGTAGGTCAAAATCAGCCCCAGCATTTT
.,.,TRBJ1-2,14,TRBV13,CASSTGRVNYGYTF,TGTGCCAGCAGCACCGGGCGGGTCAACTATGGCTACACCTTC
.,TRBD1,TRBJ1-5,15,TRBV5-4,CASSKDREENQPQHF,TGTGCCAGCAGCAAGGACAGGGAAGAGAATCAGCCCCAGCATTTT
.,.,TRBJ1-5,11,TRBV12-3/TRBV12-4,CASSRGGAQHF,TGTGCCAGCAGCCGTGGCGGAGCCCAGCATTTT
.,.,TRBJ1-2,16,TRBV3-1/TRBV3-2,CASSQVAPTGKNGYTF,TGTGCCAGCAGCCAAGTAGCCCCCACAGGGAAGAATGGCTACACCTTC
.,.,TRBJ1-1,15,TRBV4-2,CASSQDELGSTEAFF,TGTGCCAGCAGCCAAGATGAATTGGGAAGCACTGAAGCTTTCTTT
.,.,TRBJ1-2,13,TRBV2,CASRGEAGYGYTF,TGTGCCAGCAGGGGGGAGGCTGGCTATGGCTACACCTTC
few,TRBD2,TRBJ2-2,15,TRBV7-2,CASSFTGTSPGELFF,TGTGCCAGCAGCTTCACCGGGACTAGCCCCGGGGAGCTGTTTTTT
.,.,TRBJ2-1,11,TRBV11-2,CASSSVGLQFF,TGTGCCAGCAGCTCGGTCGGGCTACAGTTCTTC
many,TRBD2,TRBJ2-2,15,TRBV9,CASSPRTSKSGELFF,TGTGCCAGCAGCCCCCGGACTAGTAAGAGCGGGGAGCTGTTTTTT
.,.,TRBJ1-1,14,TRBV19,CASSRQGRDTEAFF,TGTGCCAGTAGTAGGCAGGGCCGAGACACTGAAGCTTTCTTT
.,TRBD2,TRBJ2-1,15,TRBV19,CASNPGTSRFYGQFF,TGTGCCAGTAACCCTGGGACTAGCCGTTTTTATGGGCAGTTCTTC
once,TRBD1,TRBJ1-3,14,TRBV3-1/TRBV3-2,CASSSGQGRNTIYF,TGTGCCAGCAGCTCGGGACAGGGTAGAAACACCATATATTTT
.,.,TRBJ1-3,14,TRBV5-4,CASSLGAPGNTIYF,TGTGCCAGCAGCTTGGGGGCGCCTGGAAACACCATATATTTT
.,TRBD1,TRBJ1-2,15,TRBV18,CASSQVQGASDGYTF,TGTGCCAGCTCACAAGTACAGGGGGCCTCGGATGGCTACACCTTC
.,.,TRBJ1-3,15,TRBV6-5,CASSYSTDSGNTIYF,TGTGCCAGCAGTTACTCGACAGACTCTGGAAACACCATATATTTT
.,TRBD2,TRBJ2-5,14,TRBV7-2,CASSLFRGGQTQYF,TGTGCCAGCAGCTTATTTCGGGGGGGGCAGACCCAGTACTTC
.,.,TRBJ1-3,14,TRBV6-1,CASSVERSGNTIYF,TGTGCCAGCAGTGTGGAGCGGTCTGGAAACACCATATATTTT
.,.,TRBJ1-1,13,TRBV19,CASSMNRNTEAFF,TGTGCCAGTAGTATGAACAGGAACACTGAAGCTTTCTTT
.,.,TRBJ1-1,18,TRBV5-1,CASSLEDLAPEGRTEAFF,TGCGCCAGCAGCTTGGAGGACTTGGCACCAGAAGGGCGCACTGAAGCTTTCTTT
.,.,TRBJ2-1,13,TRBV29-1,CTTTAGAYNEQFF,TGCACCACGACAGCAGGCGCCTACAATGAGCAGTTCTTC
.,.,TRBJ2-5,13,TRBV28,CASYEGGGETQYF,TGTGCCAGCTACGAGGGAGGGGGAGAGACCCAGTACTTC
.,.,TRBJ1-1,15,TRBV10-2,CASSVEGGLNTEAFF,TGCGCCAGCAGTGTTGAGGGGGGCCTAAACACTGAAGCTTTCTTT
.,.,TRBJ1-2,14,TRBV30,CAARADRTNYGYTF,TGTGCCGCCAGAGCAGACAGGACTAACTATGGCTACACCTTC
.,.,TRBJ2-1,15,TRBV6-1,CASSLEEESYNEQFF,TGTGCCAGCAGTCTGGAGGAGGAGTCCTACAATGAGCAGTTCTTC
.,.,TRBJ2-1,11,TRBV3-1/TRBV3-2,CASSQVGEQFF,TGTGCCAGCAGCCAAGTGGGTGAGCAGTTCTTC
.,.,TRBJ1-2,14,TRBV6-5,CATQDGWSSYGYTF,TGTGCCACCCAGGATGGGTGGAGTTCCTATGGCTACACCTTC
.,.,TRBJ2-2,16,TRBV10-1,CASSECLGRDTGELFF,TGCGCCAGCAGTGAGTGTCTGGGGCGAGACACCGGGGAGCTGTTTTTT
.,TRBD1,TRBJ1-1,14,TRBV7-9,CASSSTGDGLGAFF,TGTGCCAGCAGCTCGACAGGGGACGGGCTGGGAGCTTTCTTT
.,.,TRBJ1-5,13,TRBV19,CASRKGIEQPQHF,TGTGCCAGTAGGAAGGGTATAGAACAGCCCCAGCATTTT
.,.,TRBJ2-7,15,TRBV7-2,CASSLEFGTYYEQYF,TGTGCCAGCAGCTTAGAATTCGGGACCTACTACGAGCAGTACTTC
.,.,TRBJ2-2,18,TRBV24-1,CATSGISKGGPNTGELFF,TGTGCCACCAGTGGTATTAGCAAGGGGGGGCCCAACACCGGGGAGCTGTTTTTT
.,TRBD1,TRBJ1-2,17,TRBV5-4,CASRDRDRGTGGYGYTF,TGTGCCAGCCGAGACCGGGACAGGGGGACCGGCGGCTATGGCTACACCTTC
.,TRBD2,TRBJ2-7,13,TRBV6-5,CAVWYSGVYEQYF,TGTGCCGTTTGGTATAGCGGGGTCTACGAGCAGTACTTC
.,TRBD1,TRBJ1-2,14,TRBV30,CAWGKTDRAWGYTF,TGTGCCTGGGGAAAGACAGACAGGGCCTGGGGCTACACCTTC
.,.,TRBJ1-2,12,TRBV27,CASSSSLDGYTF,TGTGCCAGCAGCTCCAGCTTGGATGGCTACACCTTC
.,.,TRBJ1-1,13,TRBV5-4,CASSLGVDTEAFF,TGTGCCAGCAGCTTGGGAGTCGACACTGAAGCTTTCTTT
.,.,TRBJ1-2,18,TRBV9,CASSVQTIRLGGNYGYTF,TGTGCCAGCAGCGTCCAAACAATCCGGCTTGGCGGCAACTATGGCTACACCTTC
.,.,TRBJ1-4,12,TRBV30,CAWSLGDEKLFF,TGTGCCTGGAGTTTGGGGGACGAAAAACTGTTTTTT
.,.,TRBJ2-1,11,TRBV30,CAWSVINEQFF,TGTGCCTGGAGTGTGATCAATGAGCAGTTCTTC